This T cell receptor (beta chain) was retrieved from a study of T cell responses to AZD1222 COVID-19 vaccine. The table came from immunoSEQ multiplex PCR; TCRdb's copy has only in-frame clones and leaves some out. In the table there are around 120,000 clones, roughly 90% of which are singletons. Germline CDR1 MNHEY, CDR2 SVGAGI. Trimming took 8 bases from V and 2 from J, leaving 14 bases between them. CDR3 length: 14 amino acids. As for this clone: Its antigen is as yet unknown.

Study results and limitations: Seropositive AZD1222 recipients at baseline numbered only 5 to 7. Spike as a whole was targeted by vaccine-associated CD4 TCRs, dominant at 160-218 and 743-854. Most donors were white British and more were female, and clonal diversity was possibly underestimated. In the spike-specific TCR repertoire, nearly half reportedly target unmutated variant regions.

The chain uses TRBV6-5 and TRBJ2-3; a weak D match, TRBD2 (6 bases). This sample comprised peripheral blood, obtained 28 days after the second AZD1222 dose. The TCR originated in an adult who received the AZD1222 COVID-19 vaccine. DNA for the CDR3: TGTGCCAGCGGCCCCCGGACTATCACAGATACGCAGTATTTT. Amino acids: CASGPRTITDTQYF.